Detailed here is one T cell receptor (beta chain). With a J-beta primer mix and a sample-barcoded 5' primer, a second PCR ran about 6 to 11 cycles. Every cDNA molecule bore a tag from a template-switch adaptor containing 12 random nucleotides. One entry per CDR3 protein, called by TCRdb with MiXCR from the 5' RACE reads. Seen here are 1 million to 1.2 million distinct CDR3 sequences, approximately 38% observed once, and the top ten hold around 14%. This entry comes from a study of blood T cells in healthy people across ages. The CDR3 has 14 residues. V dropped 6 bases and J dropped 8; count of bases not matched to a gene: 8.

Material for sequencing was blood. The source is a man between 18 and 29 years old in good health. The chain uses TRBV12-3 or TRBV12-4 and TRBJ2-1, with TRBD2 matching 9 bases. CDR3 loop: CASRGLAPPDEQFF. The CDR3 DNA sequence: TGTGCCAGCAGGGGACTAGCTCCCCCCGATGAGCAGTTCTTC.